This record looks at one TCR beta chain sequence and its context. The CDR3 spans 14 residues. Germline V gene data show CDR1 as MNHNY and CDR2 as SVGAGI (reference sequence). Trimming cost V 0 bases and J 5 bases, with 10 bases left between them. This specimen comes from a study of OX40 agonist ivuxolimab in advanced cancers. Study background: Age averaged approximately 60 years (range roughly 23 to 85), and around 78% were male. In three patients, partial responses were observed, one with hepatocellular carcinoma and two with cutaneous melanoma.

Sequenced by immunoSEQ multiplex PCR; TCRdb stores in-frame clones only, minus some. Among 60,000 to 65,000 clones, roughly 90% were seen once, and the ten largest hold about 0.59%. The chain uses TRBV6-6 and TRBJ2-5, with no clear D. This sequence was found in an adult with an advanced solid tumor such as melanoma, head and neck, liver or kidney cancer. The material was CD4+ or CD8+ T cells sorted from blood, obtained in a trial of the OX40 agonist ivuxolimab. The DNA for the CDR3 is TGTGCCAGCAGTTACTCTGGCTTGTGGGAGACCCAGTACTTC. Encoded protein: CASSYSGLWETQYF.